This record looks at one T cell receptor (beta chain) sequence and its context. As yet, its antigen is unknown. The data originate from a study of CD8+ T cells in alopecia areata. Treatment specified: oral pan-JAK inhibitor, 5-10 mg twice daily. Broader study findings: Among patients, TCR sharing was less clear than in mice, a difference possibly due in part to HLA diversity in the patient population.

In germline, CDR1 is GTSNPN, CDR2 SVGIG (reference sequence). CDR3 length: 12 amino acids. With 4 bases removed from V and 8 bases from J, the gap between germline ends came to 14 bases. RNA was isolated and reverse transcribed to cDNA, the sequencing template. The assay was immunoSEQ multiplex PCR, and TCRdb's table has in-frame clones only and misses some. Of 160,000 or so clones listed, about two thirds are singletons. This TCR was sampled from a human donor with alopecia areata. Material: CD4+ T cells sorted from blood, obtained at week 4, from a patient treated with tofacitinib. This chain links TRBV30 with TRBJ1-2; no clear D gene. In DNA, the CDR3 is TGTGCCTGGACCACGTCCGTCCCGGGCTACACCTTC. This encodes CAWTTSVPGYTF. Together with reference TRBV30 and TRBJ1-2, the CDR3 gives the full variable domain: SQTIHQWPATLVQPVGSPLSLECTVEGTSNPNLYWYRQAAGRGLQLLFYSVGIGQISSEVPQNLSASRPQDRQFILSSKKLLLSDSGFYLCAWTTSVPGYTFGSGTRLTVV.